The rows below give T cell receptor beta chains drawn from one sample of a study of radiation and T cells in renal cell carcinoma. Repertoires were generated with immunoSEQ multiplex PCR, while TCRdb's copy carries only in-frame clones and drops some. Of more than 95,000 clones listed, approximately 85% are singletons. The sequences come from blood, collected from a patient whose treatment included radiotherapy and nephrectomy. These receptors originate from a man aged 50 to 60 with renal cell carcinoma. Both conserved end residues are trimmed from each CDR3.

TRBJ2-5,TRBV5-1,ASRTREVRETQY
TRBJ2-5,TRBV10-1,ASRARTDRKETQY
TRBJ2-7,TRBV10-2,ASSNMASYEQY
TRBJ2-2,TRBV5-1,ASSLVGAGGELF
TRBJ1-2,TRBV4-2,ASSQGHPGDFGYT
TRBJ2-1,TRBV5-1,ASSSYSSPEQF
TRBJ1-6,TRBV10-3,AKSRDPNNNSPLH
TRBJ2-7,TRBV2,ASSEQGDTYEQY
TRBJ1-2,TRBV20-1,SAKVIEGYT
TRBJ2-1,TRBV5-4,ASSLVHAGGRHNEQF